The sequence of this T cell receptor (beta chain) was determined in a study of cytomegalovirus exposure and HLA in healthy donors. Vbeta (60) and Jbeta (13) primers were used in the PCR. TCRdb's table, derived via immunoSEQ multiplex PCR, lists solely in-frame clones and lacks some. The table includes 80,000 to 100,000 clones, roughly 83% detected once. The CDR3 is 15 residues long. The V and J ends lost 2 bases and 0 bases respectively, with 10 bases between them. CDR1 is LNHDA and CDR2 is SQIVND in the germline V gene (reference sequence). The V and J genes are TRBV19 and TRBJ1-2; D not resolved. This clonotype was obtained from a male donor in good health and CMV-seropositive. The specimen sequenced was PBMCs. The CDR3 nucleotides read TGTGCCAGTAGTATAACGGGTACCACTAACTATGGCTACACCTTC. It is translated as CASSITGTTNYGYTF.